This T cell receptor (beta chain) is drawn from a study of blood T cells in healthy people across ages (dated by TCRdb to about 2015). For the study in its entirety: In model experiments, template switching captured about one uniquely barcoded TCR beta cDNA molecule for every two T cells. The donors were divided into four age groups: young (average about 16 years), middle-aged (around 41), aged (around 67) and long-lived (roughly 82). Age-related changes in TCR beta repertoire diversity were measured in the study by deep sequencing normalized with unique cDNA molecular identifiers. Two additional independent replicas of 1 million unique cDNA reads from the same blood draw were analyzed for two donors (one aged 18 to 30 and one aged 80 or older). To avoid experimental bias, donors of different ages were spread randomly across the sequencing lanes.

Here is what the overall study found, with its caveats: Observed TCR beta diversity correlated strongly with the percentage of naive T cells measured by flow cytometry. Estimates of total diversity from one million sequenced T cells were regarded as lower bounds and underestimates. Because the CMV infection status of the donors was unknown, age-related changes in expanded clonotypes may potentially have been confounded. Because profiling used bulk unsorted PBMCs, naive and antigen-experienced compartments could not be compared conclusively. Compared with the aged group, the long-lived group had more naive CD4+ T cells, fewer expanded clones and increased TCR diversity, suggesting age selection. Observed TCR beta diversity per million T cells fell roughly linearly with age, and a significant reduction was already apparent by age about 38.

The library was built by means of 5' RACE. A second PCR of about 6 to 11 cycles was performed with a sample-barcoded 5' primer and a J-beta primer mix. A template-switch 5' adaptor carrying 12 random nucleotides introduced a unique molecular identifier onto each TCR beta cDNA molecule. Each sample yielded at least 2.5 million CDR3-containing paired-end reads. The Mint cDNA synthesis kit, primed by a TRBC-specific oligonucleotide, was used to synthesize first-strand cDNA from all RNA. After uracil-DNA glycosylase treatment, a first 18-cycle PCR used universal primers M1SS and BC2_uni_R on all cDNA. The original methods were these. Each sample was normalized by randomly selecting 1 million high-quality reads, each carrying a distinct molecular identifier. Reads with shared molecular identifiers were discarded instead of being binned into consensus sequences. CDR3 identification, clonotype clustering and error correction used MiTCR with a Q25 quality threshold and the strictest error-elimination algorithm. A nonparametric unseen species model with Euler transformation was used to estimate a lower bound on total TCR beta diversity. TCRdb cleaned the public reads at Q25 with fastp, built clones with MiXCR and kept in-frame beta chains. Every entry covers one CDR3 protein and lists the most common genes and DNA from its rows. TCRdb's processing, not the authors' own work, is the source of the V and J calls. For this sample the table gives around 1,900,000 distinct CDR3 sequences, of which about two fifths were detected only once. The ten largest clones add up to about 21% of the sample.

Details on this clonotype: This clone's antigen is unknown. No qualities accompany the bases; no much larger clone lies one base away.

V is pared back by 4 bases and J by 5 bases, with 10 bases lying between the germline termini. Reading the germline V gene gives CDR1 LGHNA and CDR2 YSLEER. Including cysteine and phenylalanine, the CDR3 has 13 amino acids. The retained sequence is limited to the CDR3, 39 bases, with the frame set at the first base. The donors were some 36 Caucasian individuals from Russia, aged roughly 6 to 90 years, who were systemically healthy. Each donor gave about 9.7 milliliters of peripheral blood, drawn into EDTA-treated Vacutainer tubes. Ficoll-Paque density-gradient centrifugation was used to isolate PBMCs, with at least 6 million per sample. Total RNA was extracted from PBMCs with Trizol reagent, with at least 6 micrograms obtained per sample. For every donor, flow cytometry on a PBMC aliquot measured the percentage of naive CD45RAhigh/CD27high T cells.

The TCR originated in a human donor in good health. Rearrangement joined TRBV4-3 to TRBJ2-3, with the D gene not clear enough to name. The sample taken for sequencing was blood. The bases are TGCGCCAGCAGCCGTGAGAGGCGAGATACGCAGTATTTT. This is translated as CASSRERRDTQYF.